Listed below are T cell receptor beta chains from one sample, sequenced in a study of radiotherapy plus CTLA-4 blockade in lung cancer. Clones were sequenced by immunoSEQ multiplex PCR, and TCRdb holds only the in-frame ones, with some missing. The table includes 55,000 to 85,000 clones, around 76% detected once. This specimen consisted of peripheral blood, obtained from a patient treated with radiotherapy plus ipilimumab. All receptors derive from a human donor with non-small cell lung cancer whose response to radiotherapy plus ipilimumab could not be evaluated. Some clones in this sample may be carry-over from other donors' samples. The CDR3 runs from the conserved cysteine through the conserved F or W. A D gene is named only where the DNA matches it firmly. Clone size is shown for a subset of rows, as once, few, many or a class of expanded clone.

NA TRBJ2-7 NA TRBV28 TGTGCCAGCAGTCTGGTGATGGACAGCAACTCCTACGAGCAGTACTTC CASSLVMDSNSYEQYF
NA TRBJ1-2 few TRBV5-6 TGTGCCAGCAGCTTGGCGGGGAGGACCTATGGCTACACCTTC CASSLAGRTYGYTF
NA TRBJ2-7 NA TRBV6-5 TGTGCCAGCAGTACGGACATTTCCTACGAGCAGTACTTC CASSTDISYEQYF
NA TRBJ1-2 few TRBV6-5 TGTGCCAGCAGTTACTCTGCAGAACGTGCTAACTATGGCTACACCTTC CASSYSAERANYGYTF
TRBD2 TRBJ2-1 NA TRBV7-9 TGTGCCAGCAGCTTAGCTGGGGGGGGTAGGGCCAATGAGCAGTTCTTC CASSLAGGGRANEQFF
TRBD1 TRBJ1-1 NA TRBV29-1 TGCAGCGTTCTCCGGGACAGGGAGAACACTGAAGCTTTCTTT CSVLRDRENTEAFF
TRBD1 TRBJ1-4 once TRBV28 TGTGCCAGCAGTTTACAGGGGGATGAAAAACTGTTTTTT CASSLQGDEKLFF
NA TRBJ2-4 once TRBV5-4 TGTGCCAGCAGCCTGAGAGAGCTTCCGGGTAACATTCAGTACTTC CASSLRELPGNIQYF
TRBD1 TRBJ1-2 NA TRBV10-3 TGTGCCGCCAGGGGGGCTTTGCTTAACTATGGCTACACCTTC CAARGALLNYGYTF
NA TRBJ2-7 few TRBV28 TGTGCCAGCAGTCCGGGTGGGAGCTCCTACGAGCAGTACTTC CASSPGGSSYEQYF
NA TRBJ2-7 few TRBV11-2 TGTGCCAGCAGCCCCCCCGGGTCCTCCTACGAGCAGTACTTC CASSPPGSSYEQYF